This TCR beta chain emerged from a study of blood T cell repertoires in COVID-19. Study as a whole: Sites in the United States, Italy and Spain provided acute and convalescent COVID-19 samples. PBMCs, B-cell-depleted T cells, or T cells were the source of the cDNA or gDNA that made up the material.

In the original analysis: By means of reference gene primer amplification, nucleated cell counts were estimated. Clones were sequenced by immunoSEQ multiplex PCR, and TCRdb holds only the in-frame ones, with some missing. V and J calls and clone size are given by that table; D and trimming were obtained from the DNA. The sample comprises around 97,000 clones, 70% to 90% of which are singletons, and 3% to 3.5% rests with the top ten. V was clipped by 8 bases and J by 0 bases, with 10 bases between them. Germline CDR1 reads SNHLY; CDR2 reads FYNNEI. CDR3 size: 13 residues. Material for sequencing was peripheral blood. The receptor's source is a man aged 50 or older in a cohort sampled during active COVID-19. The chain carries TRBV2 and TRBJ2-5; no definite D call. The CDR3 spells CASSFPYQETQYF. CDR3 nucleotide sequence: TGTGCCAGCTCCTTTCCCTACCAAGAGACCCAGTACTTC. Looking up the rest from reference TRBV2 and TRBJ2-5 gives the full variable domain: EPEVTQTPSHQVTQMGQEVILRCVPISNHLYFYWYRQILGQKVEFLVSFYNNEISEKSEIFDDQFSVERPDGSNFTLKIRSTKLEDSAMYFCASSFPYQETQYFGPGTRLLVL.